This TCR beta chain is drawn from a study of blood T cells in healthy people across ages. Donors ranged from 6 to 90 years old and were healthy Caucasians in Russia. This clonotype was observed a handful of times. Then a second PCR, running roughly 7 to 11 cycles, was carried out with a sample-barcoded 5' primer and a J-beta primer mix. From the 5' RACE reads, TCRdb called clonotypes with MiXCR, one entry per CDR3 protein. In the table there are about 970,000 distinct CDR3 sequences, roughly 51% of which are singletons. The CDR3 is 15 residues long. CDR1 and CDR2 from the germline V gene are SEHNR and FQNEAQ (reference sequence). The junction had 7 bases not matched to a gene; V was cut back by 4 bases and J by 2 bases.

This TCR derives from a woman aged 60-75 years in good health. This rearrangement joins TRBV7-9 to TRBJ2-5, with 7 bases aligning to TRBD1. Sequences were obtained from blood. The DNA for the CDR3 is TGTGCCAGCAGCTATACTCCGGGACAGCAAGAGACCCAGTACTTC. Translation gives CASSYTPGQQETQYF.